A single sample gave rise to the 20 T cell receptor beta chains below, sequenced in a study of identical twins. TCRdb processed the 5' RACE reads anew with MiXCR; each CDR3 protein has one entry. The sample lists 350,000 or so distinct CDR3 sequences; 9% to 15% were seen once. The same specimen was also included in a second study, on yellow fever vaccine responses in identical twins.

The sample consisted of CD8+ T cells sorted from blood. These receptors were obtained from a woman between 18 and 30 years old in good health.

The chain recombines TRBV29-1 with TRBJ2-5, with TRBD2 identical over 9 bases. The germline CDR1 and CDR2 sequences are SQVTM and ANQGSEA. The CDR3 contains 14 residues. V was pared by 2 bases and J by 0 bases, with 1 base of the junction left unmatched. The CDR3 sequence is CSVELAGHQETQYF. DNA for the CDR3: TGCAGCGTTGAACTAGCGGGACACCAAGAGACCCAGTACTTC.

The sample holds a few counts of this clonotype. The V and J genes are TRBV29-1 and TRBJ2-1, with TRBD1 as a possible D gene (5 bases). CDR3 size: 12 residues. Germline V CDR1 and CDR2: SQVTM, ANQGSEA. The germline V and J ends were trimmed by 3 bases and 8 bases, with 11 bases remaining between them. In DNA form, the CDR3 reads TGCAGCGTTGATGCAGGGCTGGATGAGCAGTTCTTC. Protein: CSVDAGLDEQFF.

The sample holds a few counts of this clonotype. The CDR3 DNA reads as TGTGCCAGCAGCCCCGGGACTAGCGGGAGAGATGAGCAGTTCTTC. Its protein product is CASSPGTSGRDEQFF. The rearrangement joins TRBV7-7 to TRBJ2-1; 14 positions agree with TRBD2. J was trimmed by 8 bases and V by 5 bases; bases with no gene match: 5. Germline CDR1 SSHAT, CDR2 FNYEAQ (reference sequence). The CDR3 spans 15 residues.

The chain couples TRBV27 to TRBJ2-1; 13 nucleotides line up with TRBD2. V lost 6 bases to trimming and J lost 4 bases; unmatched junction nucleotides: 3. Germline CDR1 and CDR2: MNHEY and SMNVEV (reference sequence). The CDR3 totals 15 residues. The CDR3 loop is CASRLGLAGYNEQFF. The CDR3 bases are TGTGCCAGCAGACTGGGACTAGCGGGATACAATGAGCAGTTCTTC.

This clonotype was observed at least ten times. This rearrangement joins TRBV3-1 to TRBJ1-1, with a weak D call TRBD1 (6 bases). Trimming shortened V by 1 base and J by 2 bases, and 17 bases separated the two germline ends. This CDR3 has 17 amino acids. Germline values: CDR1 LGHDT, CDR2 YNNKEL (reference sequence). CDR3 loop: CASSQGSMMDRNTEAFF. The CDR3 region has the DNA TGTGCCAGCAGCCAAGGTTCCATGATGGACAGAAACACTGAAGCTTTCTTT. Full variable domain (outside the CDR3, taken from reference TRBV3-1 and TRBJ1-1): DTAVSQTPKYLVTQMGNDKSIKCEQNLGHDTMYWYKQDSKKFLKIMFSYNNKELIINETVPNRFSPKSPDKAHLNLHINSLELGDSAVYFCASSQGSMMDRNTEAFFGQGTRLTVV.

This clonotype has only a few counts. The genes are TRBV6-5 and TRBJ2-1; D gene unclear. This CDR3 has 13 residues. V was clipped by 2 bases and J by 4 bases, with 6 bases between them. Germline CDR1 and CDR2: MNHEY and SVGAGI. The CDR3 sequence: CASSYGRYNEQFF. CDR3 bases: TGTGCCAGCAGTTACGGCAGATACAATGAGCAGTTCTTC.

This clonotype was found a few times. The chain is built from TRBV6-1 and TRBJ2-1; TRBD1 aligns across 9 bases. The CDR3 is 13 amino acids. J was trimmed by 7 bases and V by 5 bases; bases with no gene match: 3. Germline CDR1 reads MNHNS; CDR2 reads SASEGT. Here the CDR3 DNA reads TGTGCCAGCAGTAGGACAGGGGCTAATGAGCAGTTCTTC. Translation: CASSRTGANEQFF.

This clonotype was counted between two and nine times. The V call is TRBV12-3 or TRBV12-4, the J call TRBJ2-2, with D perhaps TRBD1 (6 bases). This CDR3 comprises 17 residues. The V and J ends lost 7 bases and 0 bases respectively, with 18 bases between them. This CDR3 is CASTRSTGHSNTGELFF. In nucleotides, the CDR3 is TGTGCCAGCACCAGATCAACGGGACACTCGAACACCGGGGAGCTGTTTTTT.

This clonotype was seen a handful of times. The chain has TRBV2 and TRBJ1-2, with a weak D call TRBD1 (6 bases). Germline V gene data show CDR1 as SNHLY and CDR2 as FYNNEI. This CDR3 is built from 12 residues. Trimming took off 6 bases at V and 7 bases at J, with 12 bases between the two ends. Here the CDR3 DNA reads TGTGCCAGCAGGGGGGGGGCTTCTGGCTACACCTTC. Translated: CASRGGASGYTF.

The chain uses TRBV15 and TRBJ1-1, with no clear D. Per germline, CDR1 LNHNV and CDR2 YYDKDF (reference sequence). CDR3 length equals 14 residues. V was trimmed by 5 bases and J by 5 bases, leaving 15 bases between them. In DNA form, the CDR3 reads TGTGCCACCAGCGAATACAGTGGCAATACTGAAGCTTTCTTT. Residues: CATSEYSGNTEAFF.

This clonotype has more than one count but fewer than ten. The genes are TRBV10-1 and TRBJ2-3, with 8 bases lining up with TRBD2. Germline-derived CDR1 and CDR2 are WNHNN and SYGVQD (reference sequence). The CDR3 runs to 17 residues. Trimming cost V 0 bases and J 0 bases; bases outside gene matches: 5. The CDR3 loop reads CASSESASGSSTDTQYF. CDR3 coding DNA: TGCGCCAGCAGTGAGTCGGCTAGCGGGTCTAGCACAGATACGCAGTATTTT.

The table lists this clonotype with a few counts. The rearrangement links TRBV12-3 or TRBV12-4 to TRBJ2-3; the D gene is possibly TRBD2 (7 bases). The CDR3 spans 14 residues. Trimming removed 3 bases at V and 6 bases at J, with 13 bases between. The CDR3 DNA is TGTGCCAGCAGTTTCGGAGGGGGGGGCGATACGCAGTATTTT. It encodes CASSFGGGGDTQYF.

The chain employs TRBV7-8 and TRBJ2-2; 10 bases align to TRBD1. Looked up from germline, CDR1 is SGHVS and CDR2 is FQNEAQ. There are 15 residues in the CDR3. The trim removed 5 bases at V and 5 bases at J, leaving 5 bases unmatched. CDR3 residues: CASSLPGQGTGELFF. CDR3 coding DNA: TGTGCCAGCAGCCTACCGGGACAGGGGACCGGGGAGCTGTTTTTT.

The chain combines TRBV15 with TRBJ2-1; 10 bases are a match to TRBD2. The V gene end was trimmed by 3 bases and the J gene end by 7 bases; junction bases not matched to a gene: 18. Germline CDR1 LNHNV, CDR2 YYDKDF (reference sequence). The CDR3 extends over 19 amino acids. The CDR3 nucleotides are TGTGCCACCAGCAGGGCCGGGGCGGCAAGCGGGGGGGCTGGGAATGAGCAGTTCTTC. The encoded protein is CATSRAGAASGGAGNEQFF.

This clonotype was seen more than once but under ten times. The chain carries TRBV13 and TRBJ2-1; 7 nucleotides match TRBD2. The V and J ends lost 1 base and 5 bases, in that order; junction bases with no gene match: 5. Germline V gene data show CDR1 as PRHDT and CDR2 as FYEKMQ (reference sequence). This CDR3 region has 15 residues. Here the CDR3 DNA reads TGTGCCAGCAGCTTAGATGAGCTAGCGGACAATGAGCAGTTCTTC. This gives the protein CASSLDELADNEQFF.

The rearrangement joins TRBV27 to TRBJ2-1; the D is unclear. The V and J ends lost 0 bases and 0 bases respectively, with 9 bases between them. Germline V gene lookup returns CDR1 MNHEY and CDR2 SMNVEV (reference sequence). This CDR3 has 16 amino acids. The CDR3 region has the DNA TGTGCCAGCAGTTTATCCCCCGTAAGCTCCTACAATGAGCAGTTCTTC. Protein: CASSLSPVSSYNEQFF.

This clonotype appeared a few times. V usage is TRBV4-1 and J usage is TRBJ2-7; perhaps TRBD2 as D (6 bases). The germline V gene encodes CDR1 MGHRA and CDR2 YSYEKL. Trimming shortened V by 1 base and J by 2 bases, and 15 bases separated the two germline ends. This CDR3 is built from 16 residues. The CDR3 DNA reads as TGCGCCAGCAGCCAAGTAGGATATAGCGGAACCTACGAGCAGTACTTC. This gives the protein CASSQVGYSGTYEQYF.

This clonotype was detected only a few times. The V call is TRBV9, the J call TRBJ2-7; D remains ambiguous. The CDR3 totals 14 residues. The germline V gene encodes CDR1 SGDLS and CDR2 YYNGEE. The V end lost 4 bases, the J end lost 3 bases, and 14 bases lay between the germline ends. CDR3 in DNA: TGTGCCAGCAGCAACCGGGTCCTCCACTACGAGCAGTACGTC. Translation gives CASSNRVLHYEQYV.

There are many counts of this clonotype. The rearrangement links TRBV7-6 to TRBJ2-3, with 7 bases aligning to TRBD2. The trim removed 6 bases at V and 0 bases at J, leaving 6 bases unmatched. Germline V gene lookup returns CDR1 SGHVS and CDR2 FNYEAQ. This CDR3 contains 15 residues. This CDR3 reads CASSLTSVSTDTQYF. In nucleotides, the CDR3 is TGTGCCAGCAGTCTAACTAGCGTGAGCACAGATACGCAGTATTTT.

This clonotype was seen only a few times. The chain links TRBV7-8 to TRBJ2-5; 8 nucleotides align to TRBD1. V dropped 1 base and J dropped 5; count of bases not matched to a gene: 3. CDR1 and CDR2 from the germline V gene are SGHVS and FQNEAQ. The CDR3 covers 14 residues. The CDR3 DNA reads TGTGCCAGCAGCTTAGGGACAGGGATCGAGACCCAGTACTTC. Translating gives CASSLGTGIETQYF.